This T cell receptor beta chain was obtained from a study of blood T cell repertoires in COVID-19 (dated by TCRdb to the early 2020s). Background for the entire study: Collaborator samples came from the United States, Italy and Spain and covered acute and convalescent phases of COVID-19. The prospective study material was composed of cDNA or gDNA derived from T cells, B-cell-depleted T cells, or PBMCs. Subjects who had been exposed to COVID-19, were actively infected with it, or had recovered from it provided the deeply sampled blood TCRbeta repertoires that made up the dataset. The repertoires were released in a freely available public database meant as a resource for research on the immune response to SARS-CoV-2. The samples were drawn from two sources: the first 160 participants of the ongoing ImmuneRACE study, and 1,200 or so subjects contributed by 6 global collaborators. A de-identified subject ID, COVID-19 status, age in years and sex were almost always included in the sample metadata. Where available, HLA class I and class II types were obtained from metadata supplied by the sample provider rather than from assay-based typing.

The study at large found these results: The quantity of clinical and demographic metadata differed by source and by participant and was supplied without curation.

In the prospective study, participants were roughly 18 to 100 years old, resided in fewer than 25 geographic areas of the United States, and were enrolled through a virtual design. To assign participants to cohorts, the prospective study relied on clinical history that participants themselves reported in a screening survey and a study questionnaire. For ImmuneRACE Cohort 3, a participant was defined as recovered based on two consecutive negative NP/OP PCR tests, clearance by a healthcare professional, or resolution of symptoms. Each participant in the prospective study had whole blood, serum and a nasopharyngeal or oropharyngeal swab collected by mobile phlebotomists. Additional blood draws and questionnaires over a roughly two-month period could optionally be provided by prospective study participants. Blood samples from the prospective study were shipped frozen or at room temperature prior to DNA extraction.

TCRbeta CDR3 regions were amplified from genomic DNA using the immunoSEQ Assay, a bias-controlled multiplex PCR. Regarding the original processing steps: Within the assay, amplification of reference gene primers was used to estimate how many nucleated cells each sample contained. To quantify the absolute abundance of each unique TCRbeta CDR3 rearrangement, sequence reads were collapsed and filtered. For each sample, productive Simpson clonality was calculated as the square root of Simpson's diversity index across productive rearrangements. As stored in TCRdb, this immuneACCESS dataset retains in-frame rearrangements with V and J assigned. A fraction of the clones does not appear; measured against another copy, unresolved V genes explain less than half of the discrepancy, and the remainder lacks a known reason. Clonal size and the V and J genes are those of that table, whereas D and trimming came from the DNA. A total of hundreds of thousands of clones appear in this sample, 85% to 90% of them only once. The ten top clones hold around 1.7% of the sample.

As for this clone: No cognate antigen has been identified for it. No base quality values were provided; no much bigger clone lies one nucleotide off.

The clonotype comes from a man aged 40-55 years who had recovered from COVID-19. The sample was PBMCs or T cells enriched from blood (not recorded which).

The sequenced DNA is TGTGCCAGCAGCCCGGACAGGGATCATTATGGCTACACCTTC. The encoded protein is CASSPDRDHYGYTF. Here the chain combines TRBV6-5 and TRBJ1-2; the junction holds 8 bases that match TRBD1. Sequences MNHEY (CDR1) and SVGAGI (CDR2) are obtained from the germline V gene. Counted from cysteine to phenylalanine, this CDR3 has 14 amino acids. The only DNA kept is the CDR3, 42 bases in frame from the first base. V is trimmed back by 6 bases and J by 5 bases, and the junction contains 8 bases that no gene match accounts for.